The sequence of this TCR beta chain was determined in a study of shared clonotypes between healthy human individuals. Overall study context: Aged 18 to 49, the donors were a couple of women and a few men.

On this clone itself: What it recognizes is unknown.

CD8 cells regarded as naive lacked CD45RO, were positively chosen for CCR7, and omitted terminally differentiated effector memory CD45RA+ cells. Study outcomes and limitations: Estimated clonotype richness was generally higher in naive than memory subsets.

Method: immunoSEQ multiplex PCR; TCRdb's copy keeps in-frame clones and lacks some. The sample shows roughly 650,000 clones, approximately 96% of them seen only once. Per germline, CDR1 MDHEN and CDR2 SYDVKM. The CDR3 is made up of 16 amino acids. V lost 6 bases to trimming and J lost 4 bases, with 19 bases between them. The sequencing input was naive CD8+ T cells sorted from blood. This clonotype was sampled from a woman between 25 and 40 years old in good health. The J gene is TRBJ2-1, the V gene TRBV28; tentatively, D is TRBD1 (6 bases). This CDR3 is CASSQGQTVFYNEQFF. The CDR3 DNA reads TGTGCCAGCAGCCAAGGACAGACCGTATTTTACAATGAGCAGTTCTTC.